The T cell receptor beta chain described here comes from a study of OX40 agonist ivuxolimab in advanced cancers. Regarding the research as a whole: Ivuxolimab, which targeted the costimulatory receptor OX40 (CD134), was an agonistic, fully human IgG2 monoclonal antibody. Partial responses were achieved by three dose-escalation patients, of whom one had hepatocellular carcinoma and two had cutaneous melanoma. The dose-escalation cohort was 82.7% male with a mean age of around 62 years, ranging from roughly 23 to 79. Intravenous ivuxolimab was administered to patients every 2 weeks at six dose levels: 0.01, 0.1, 0.3, 1.5, 3 and 10 mg/kg. Prior anti-PD-1, anti-PD-L1 or anti-CTLA-4 therapy was permitted, and checkpoint inhibitors had been received by about 36% of dose-escalation patients. The paper reports the monotherapy dose-escalation portion (N of about 47 patients) of the phase I ivuxolimab trial. Among the roughly 50 dose-escalation patients, approximately 20 had hepatocellular carcinoma, approximately 15 melanoma, 9 renal cell carcinoma and 9 head and neck cancer. Peripheral TCRbeta sequencing aimed to test whether ivuxolimab altered TCR sequence diversity and caused clonal T-cell expansion. Broad study findings and their caveats: The antigen specificity of the peripheral T cells that underwent clonal expansion was not determined. At doses of 0.1 to 3.0 mg/kg, clonal expansion of both CD4+ and CD8+ blood T cells was observed from baseline to week 6. Low levels of normalized T-cell clonal expansion were also shown by some nonresponding patients. On average, CD8+ T cells showed more expanded clones than CD4+ T cells after ivuxolimab. Partial responders in the 0.1-3.0 mg/kg groups had among the lowest normalized peripheral clonal expansion, especially among CD8+ T cells.

The table lists this clone with a few counts. There is no known antigen for this receptor. The sample holds no much larger clone one base away, and base qualities are not on file. The trial excluded patients who had a history of autoimmune disease or who were on systemic immunosuppression. Peripheral blood for TCR sequencing was collected from all dose cohorts at baseline, on cycle 4 day 1, and on cycle 7 day 1. Samples came from an open-label, multicenter, first-in-human phase I dose-escalation trial of ivuxolimab. Adults with locally advanced or metastatic melanoma, renal cell, hepatocellular, or head and neck squamous cell carcinoma were enrolled in the trial. Before TCR sequencing, CD4+ T cells and CD8+ T cells from peripheral blood were sorted into separate populations. To sequence the TCRbeta CDR3 region, genomic DNA was isolated from the sorted cells. TCRbeta CDR3 regions were sequenced using the immunoSEQ Assay. TCRdb mirrors the immuneACCESS table, restricted to in-frame sequences. Some clones are absent from its copies; in checked studies, under half trace to an unresolved V gene, and the reason for the others is unknown. Here the sample has fewer than 70,000 clones; around 87% occur a single time. The top ten hold roughly 2.7% of the sample.

The sequencing used CD4+ or CD8+ T cells sorted from blood, collected in a trial of the OX40 agonist ivuxolimab. The TCR sequence derives from an adult with an advanced solid tumor such as melanoma, head and neck, liver or kidney cancer.

This receptor carries the CDR3 CASSEDRARGHNEQFF. The nucleotides are TGTGCCAGCAGTGAAGACAGGGCACGGGGTCACAATGAGCAGTTCTTC. In this chain, TRBV25-1 is recombined with TRBJ2-1, with 7 bases matching TRBD1. The germline V gene sets CDR1 to MGHDK and CDR2 to SYGVNS. Germline trimming amounts to 2 bases on V and 5 bases on J, with 9 as the count of junction bases outside the gene matches. The CDR3 starts with the cysteine, ends with the phenylalanine, and has 16 residues. Only the CDR3 region is kept as DNA, spanning 48 bases read in frame from base 1.